This T cell receptor beta chain was captured in a study of control samples from healthy donors and cancer patients (TCRdb year 2020). Libraries were constructed by the immunoSEQ multiplex PCR assay. TCRdb took over this immuneACCESS table, retaining in-frame rearrangements with V and J assigned. Such tables are incomplete; in checked studies, under half of the missing clones stem from an unresolved V gene, and the remainder is unexplained. Recorded for this sample are approximately 66,000 clones; around 87% of them occurred a single time. Around 6% of the sample lies in the top ten. A word on this clone: Its antigen target is currently unknown. No clone much larger than this one lies a single base away; base qualities are absent.

This clonotype originated in a man between 60 and 75 years old with colorectal cancer. The sample consisted of PBMCs.

The DNA is TGTGCCAGCAGTTTTCGATGGCAGAGCTCCTACGAGCAGTACTTC. Its translation reads: CASSFRWQSSYEQYF. The rearranged chain carries TRBV6-6 and TRBJ2-7; the D gene identity is not certain. The CDR3 goes from the cysteine to the phenylalanine over 15 residues. CDR3 DNA only is kept here, 45 bases in frame from base 1. From the germline V gene (reference sequence), CDR1 is MNHNY and CDR2 is SVGAGI. V drops 4 bases and J drops 0 bases, leaving 13 bases in between.